This entry describes one TCR beta chain. A few counts support this clonotype. No antigen is known for it. There are no base qualities to consult, and no much larger clone falls within one base. This record comes from a study of Graves' ophthalmopathy and Graves' hyperthyroidism (dated 2018 in TCRdb). A note on the overall study: Peripheral blood was collected before any treatment was given, at the time of initial diagnosis. To explore V-J signatures distinguishing ophthalmopathy from hyperthyroidism, a discovery set of about a hundred patients (about 41 ophthalmopathy, over 55 stable hyperthyroidism) was enrolled. An independent validation cohort was composed of roughly 18 hyperthyroidism patients and around 16 patients who later progressed from hyperthyroidism to ophthalmopathy. In about six hyperthyroidism patients, the T-cell repertoire of thyroid tissue was compared with the T-cell repertoire of blood. In total, some 130 blood samples were TCR-sequenced: around 42 ophthalmopathy, roughly 77 hyperthyroidism and about 17 hyperthyroidism-to-ophthalmopathy patients. Following sampling, methimazole starting at 30 mg daily was administered to hyperthyroidism patients, and high-dose intravenous methylprednisolone was administered to ophthalmopathy patients. The study used TCR beta repertoire signatures to distinguish Graves' ophthalmopathy from Graves' hyperthyroidism and to predict progression to ophthalmopathy.

Ophthalmopathy patients were characterized by moderately to severely active disease, a Clinical Activity Score of at least 3, a NOSPECS grade of at least 4, and a disease duration under 3 months. Patients were excluded if they had other autoimmune diseases, uncontrolled infections, pregnancy or lactation. Clinical symptoms, serum thyroxine, TRAb, thyroid ultrasound and orbital computed tomography formed the basis of the diagnosis. PBMCs were isolated from about 9.1 ml of fresh peripheral blood by Ficoll-Paque density gradient centrifugation. Total RNA was extracted with Trizol reagent and quality-checked on an Agilent 2100 Bioanalyzer. Relative to germline, V is 6 bases shorter and J is 7 bases shorter, with 16 bases between their ends. CDR1 and CDR2, looked up from the germline V gene, are LGHNA and YNFKEQ. The CDR3, cysteine through phenylalanine, is 13 amino acids long. The kept DNA is CDR3 alone, 39 bases in frame from the first base.

For repertoire sequencing, TCR beta CDR3 regions were amplified from RNA transcripts. The first round was an RT-PCR using HTBI primers with the Qiagen OneStep RT-PCR kit, and this first round was followed by a second-round multiplex PCR, then size selection and purification. Libraries were sequenced paired-end with 100 bp reads on an Illumina HiSeq2000. The source study handled its data this way. SOAPnuke was used to process the reads, removing any read that contained adapters or uncalled bases, had a mean Phred below 15, or lacked an exact match to the constant primer or identifier. High-quality paired reads were merged with COPE v1.2.5. Unique nucleotide sequences were defined as clonotypes and aligned to IMGT TRB V, D and J references using MiTCR v1.1. The analysis was limited to V-J combinations with a frequency above 0.0001, which together covered 99.2% of the repertoires. For each V-J combination, a TCR clonal expansion and chaos score was defined as the ratio of F50 clonal expansion to chaos observed in the TCRdist matrix. Welch's t-statistics and random forest were used to reduce the features to some 13 V-J combinations, which were then used as input to a naive Bayes classifier. Thyroid-blood repertoire similarity was quantified with the Morisita-Horn index. TCRdb reanalyzed the raw reads on its own, using fastp at Q25 for trimming and MiXCR for clone calling, and kept in-frame beta chains. Rows merge per CDR3 protein into single entries with the most common DNA and genes. What appears here as the V and J calls and clone size reflects TCRdb's work, not the paper's. Present in this sample are about 700,000 distinct CDR3 sequences, over 40% of which were seen just once. Around 3.3% of the sample goes to the ten largest clones.

General study outcomes and caveats: In validation, the model predicted ophthalmopathy progression with more than 55% sensitivity and around 72% specificity; some 13 predicted patients were CT-confirmed with GO in a median of approximately 6.5 months. Most of the expanded thyroid clonotypes with a frequency above 0.001 were also detected in blood, and it was suggested that the thyroid immune response may be reflected by blood repertoires. Sample size was not statistically predetermined, and group allocation was not concealed from the investigators. Ophthalmopathy was separated from stable hyperthyroidism by the 13-signature model with 85% to 90% sensitivity and 81% to 84% specificity in cross-validation and with 80%/75% in the test set.

The sequence came from an adult man with Graves' ophthalmopathy. The sample consisted of peripheral blood. The chain joins TRBV4-2 to TRBJ2-7, and TRBD1 may be the D gene, going by 5 matching bases. Here the CDR3 is given as CASRIRVLGEQYF. The nucleotide sequence reads as follows: TGTGCCAGCAGGATCAGGGTGTTGGGTGAGCAGTACTTC.